Following are 2 T cell receptor beta chains from one sample sequenced in a study of blood T cells in healthy people across ages. Primed by a sample-barcoded 5' primer and a J-beta primer mix, a second PCR proceeded for roughly 6 to 12 cycles. TCRdb redid the calling of the 5' RACE reads with MiXCR, one entry per CDR3 protein. The sample includes approximately 880,000 distinct CDR3 sequences, around 46% seen only once; the top ten take roughly an eighth. The source material was blood. The receptor set was obtained from a man under 40 in good health.

CDR3 protein: CASSLAGTGDPFNYGYTF. DNA of the CDR3: TGCGCCAGCAGCTTGGCCGGGACAGGGGACCCCTTTAACTATGGCTACACCTTC. The chain carries TRBV5-1 and TRBJ1-2, with TRBD1 identical over 10 bases. The CDR3 has 18 residues. The trim removed 0 bases at V and 1 base at J, leaving 9 bases unmatched. Germline V gives CDR1 SGHRS, CDR2 YFSETQ.

The chain uses TRBV4-1 and TRBJ2-1; 9 bases fit TRBD2. The CDR3 is 15 residues long. Germline CDR1 and CDR2: MGHRA and YSYEKL. V lost 4 bases to trimming and J lost 6 bases; unmatched junction nucleotides: 7. This chain's CDR3 is CASSLSTSGFNEQFF. In DNA, the CDR3 is TGCGCCAGCAGCCTCTCGACTAGCGGTTTCAATGAGCAGTTCTTC.